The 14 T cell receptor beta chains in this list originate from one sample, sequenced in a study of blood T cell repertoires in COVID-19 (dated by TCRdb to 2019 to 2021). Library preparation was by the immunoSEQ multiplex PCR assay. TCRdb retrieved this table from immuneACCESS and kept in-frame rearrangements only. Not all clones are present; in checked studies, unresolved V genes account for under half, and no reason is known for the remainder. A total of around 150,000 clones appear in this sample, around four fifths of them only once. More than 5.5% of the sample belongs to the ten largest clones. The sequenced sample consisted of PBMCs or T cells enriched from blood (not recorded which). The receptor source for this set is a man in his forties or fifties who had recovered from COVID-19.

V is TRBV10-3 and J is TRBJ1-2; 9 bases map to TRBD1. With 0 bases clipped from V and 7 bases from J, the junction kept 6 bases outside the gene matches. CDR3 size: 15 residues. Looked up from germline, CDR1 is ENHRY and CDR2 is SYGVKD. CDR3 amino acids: CAISESNRGLSGYTF. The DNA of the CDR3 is TGTGCCATCAGTGAGTCCAACAGGGGGCTGAGTGGCTACACCTTC.

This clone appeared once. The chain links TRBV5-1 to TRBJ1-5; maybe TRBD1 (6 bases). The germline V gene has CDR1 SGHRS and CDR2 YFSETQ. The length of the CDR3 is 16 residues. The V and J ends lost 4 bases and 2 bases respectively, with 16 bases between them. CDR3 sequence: CASSPGQTTGNQPQHF. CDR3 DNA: TGCGCCAGCAGCCCAGGACAGACGACGGGCAATCAGCCCCAGCATTTT.

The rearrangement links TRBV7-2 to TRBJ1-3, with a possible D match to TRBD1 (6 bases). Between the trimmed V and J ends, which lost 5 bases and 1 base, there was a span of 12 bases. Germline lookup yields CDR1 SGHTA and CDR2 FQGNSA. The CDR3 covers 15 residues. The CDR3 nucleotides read TGTGCCAGCAGCCTCCGACAGGCATCTGGAAACACCATATATTTT. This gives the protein CASSLRQASGNTIYF.

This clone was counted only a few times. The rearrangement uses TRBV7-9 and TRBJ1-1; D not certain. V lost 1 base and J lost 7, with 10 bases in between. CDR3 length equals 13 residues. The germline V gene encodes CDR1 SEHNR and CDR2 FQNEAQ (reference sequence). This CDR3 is CASSLDLLGEAFF. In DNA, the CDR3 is TGTGCCAGCAGCTTAGACCTCCTCGGTGAAGCTTTCTTT.

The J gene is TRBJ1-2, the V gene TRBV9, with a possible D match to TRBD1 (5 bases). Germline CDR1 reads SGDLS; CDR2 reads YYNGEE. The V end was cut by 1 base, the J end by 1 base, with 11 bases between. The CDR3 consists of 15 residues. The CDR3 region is CASSVSPQGNYGYTF. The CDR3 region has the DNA TGTGCCAGCAGCGTAAGCCCCCAGGGTAACTATGGCTACACCTTC.

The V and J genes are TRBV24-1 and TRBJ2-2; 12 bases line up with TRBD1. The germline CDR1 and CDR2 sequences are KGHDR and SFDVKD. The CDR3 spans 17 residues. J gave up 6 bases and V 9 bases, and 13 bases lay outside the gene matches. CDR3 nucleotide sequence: TGTGCCACCTCTGATGGTTGGGGACAGGGGGCCGCCGGGGAGCTGTTTTTT. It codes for CATSDGWGQGAAGELFF.

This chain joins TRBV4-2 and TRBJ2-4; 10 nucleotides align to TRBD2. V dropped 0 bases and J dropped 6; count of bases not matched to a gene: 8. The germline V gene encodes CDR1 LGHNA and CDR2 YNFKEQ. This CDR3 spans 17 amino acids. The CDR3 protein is CASSQDGTAGGLNIQYF. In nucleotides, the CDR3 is TGTGCCAGCAGCCAAGATGGGACAGCGGGGGGGCTAAACATTCAGTACTTC.

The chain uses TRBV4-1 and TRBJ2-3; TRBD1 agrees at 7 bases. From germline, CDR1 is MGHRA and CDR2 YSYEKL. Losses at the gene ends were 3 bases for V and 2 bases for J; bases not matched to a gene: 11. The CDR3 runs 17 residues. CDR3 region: CASSHPRQTGPTDTQYF. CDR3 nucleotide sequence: TGCGCCAGCAGCCATCCCCGTCAGACAGGGCCCACAGATACGCAGTATTTT.

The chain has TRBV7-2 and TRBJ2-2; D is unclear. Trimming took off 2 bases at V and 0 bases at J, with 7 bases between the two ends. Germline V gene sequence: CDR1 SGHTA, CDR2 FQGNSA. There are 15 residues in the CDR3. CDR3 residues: CASSLQAANTGELFF. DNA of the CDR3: TGTGCCAGCAGCTTACAGGCCGCGAACACCGGGGAGCTGTTTTTT.

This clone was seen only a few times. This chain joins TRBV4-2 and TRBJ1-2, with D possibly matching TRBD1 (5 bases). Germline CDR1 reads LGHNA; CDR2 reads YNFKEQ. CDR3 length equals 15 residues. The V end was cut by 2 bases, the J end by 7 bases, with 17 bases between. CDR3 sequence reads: CASSQLSQGDAGYTF. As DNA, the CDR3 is TGTGCCAGCAGCCAATTGTCGCAGGGTGACGCTGGCTACACCTTC.

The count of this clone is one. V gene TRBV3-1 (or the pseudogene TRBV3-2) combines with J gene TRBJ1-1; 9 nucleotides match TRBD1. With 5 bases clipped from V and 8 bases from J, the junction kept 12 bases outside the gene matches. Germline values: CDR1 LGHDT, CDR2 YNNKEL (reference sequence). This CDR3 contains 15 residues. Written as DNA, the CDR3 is TGTGCCAGCAGCTACGCTACCGGGACAGGGTCCGAAGCTTTCTTT. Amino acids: CASSYATGTGSEAFF.

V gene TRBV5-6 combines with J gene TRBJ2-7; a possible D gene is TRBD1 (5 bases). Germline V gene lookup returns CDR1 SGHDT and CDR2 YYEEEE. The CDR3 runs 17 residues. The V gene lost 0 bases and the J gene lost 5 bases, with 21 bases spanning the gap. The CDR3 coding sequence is TGTGCCAGCAGCTTGGGTGTAGGGGCCGCCCGTTTTAACGAGCAGTACTTC. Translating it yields CASSLGVGAARFNEQYF.

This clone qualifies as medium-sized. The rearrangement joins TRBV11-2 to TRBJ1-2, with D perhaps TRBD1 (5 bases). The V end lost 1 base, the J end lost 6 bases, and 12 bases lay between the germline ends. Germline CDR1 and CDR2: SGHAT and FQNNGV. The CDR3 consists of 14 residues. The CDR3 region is CASSLVSTGHGYTF. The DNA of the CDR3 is TGTGCCAGCAGCTTAGTTAGTACAGGCCATGGCTACACCTTC.

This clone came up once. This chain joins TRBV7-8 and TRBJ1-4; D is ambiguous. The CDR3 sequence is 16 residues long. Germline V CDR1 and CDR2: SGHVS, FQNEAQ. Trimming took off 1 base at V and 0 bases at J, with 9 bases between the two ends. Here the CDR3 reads CASSLGTVATNEKLFF. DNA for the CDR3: TGTGCCAGCAGCTTAGGGACTGTTGCAACTAATGAAAAACTGTTTTTT.